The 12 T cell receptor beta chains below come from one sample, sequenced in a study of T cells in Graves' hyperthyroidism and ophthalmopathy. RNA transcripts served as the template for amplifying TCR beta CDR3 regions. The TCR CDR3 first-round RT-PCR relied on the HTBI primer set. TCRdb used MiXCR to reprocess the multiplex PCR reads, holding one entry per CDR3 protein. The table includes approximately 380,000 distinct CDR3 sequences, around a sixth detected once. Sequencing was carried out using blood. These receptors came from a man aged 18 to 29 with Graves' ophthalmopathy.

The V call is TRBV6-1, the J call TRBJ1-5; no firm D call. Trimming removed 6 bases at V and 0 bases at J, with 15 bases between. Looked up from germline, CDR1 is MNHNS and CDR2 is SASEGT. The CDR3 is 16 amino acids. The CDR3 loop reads CASRGRSTYSNQPQHF. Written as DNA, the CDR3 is TGTGCCAGCAGAGGGAGATCCACCTATAGCAATCAGCCCCAGCATTTT.

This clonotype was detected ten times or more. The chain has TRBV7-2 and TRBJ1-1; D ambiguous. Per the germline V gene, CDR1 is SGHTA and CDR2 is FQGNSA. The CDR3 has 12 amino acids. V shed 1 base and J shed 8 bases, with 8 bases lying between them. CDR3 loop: CASSLGGLEAFF. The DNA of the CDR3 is TGTGCCAGCAGCTTAGGAGGGCTAGAAGCTTTCTTT.

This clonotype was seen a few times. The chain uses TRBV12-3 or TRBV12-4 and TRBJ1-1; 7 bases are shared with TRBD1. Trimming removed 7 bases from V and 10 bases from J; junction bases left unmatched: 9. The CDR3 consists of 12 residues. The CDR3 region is CASTTGELRAFF. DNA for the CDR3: TGTGCCAGCACCACAGGGGAGTTGAGAGCTTTCTTT.

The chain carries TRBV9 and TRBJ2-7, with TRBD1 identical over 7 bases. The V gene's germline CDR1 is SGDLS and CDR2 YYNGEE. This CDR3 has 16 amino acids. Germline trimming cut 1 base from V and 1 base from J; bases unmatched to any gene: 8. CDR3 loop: CASSVRLGQSSYEQYF. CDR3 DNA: TGTGCCAGCAGCGTACGTCTGGGACAGTCATCCTACGAGCAGTACTTC.

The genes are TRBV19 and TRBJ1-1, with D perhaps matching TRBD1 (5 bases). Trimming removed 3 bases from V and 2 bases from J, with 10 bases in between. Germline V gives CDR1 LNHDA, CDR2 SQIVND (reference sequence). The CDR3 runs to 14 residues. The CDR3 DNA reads TGTGCCAGTAGTATGCGACAGTTTAACACTGAAGCTTTCTTT. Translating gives CASSMRQFNTEAFF.

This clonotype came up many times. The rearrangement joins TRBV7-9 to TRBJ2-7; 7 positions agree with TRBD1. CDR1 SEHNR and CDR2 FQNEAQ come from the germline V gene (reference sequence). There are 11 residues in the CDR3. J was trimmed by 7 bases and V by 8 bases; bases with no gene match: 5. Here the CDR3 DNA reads TGTGCCAGCGCGACAGGGCAGGAGCAGTACTTC. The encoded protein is CASATGQEQYF.

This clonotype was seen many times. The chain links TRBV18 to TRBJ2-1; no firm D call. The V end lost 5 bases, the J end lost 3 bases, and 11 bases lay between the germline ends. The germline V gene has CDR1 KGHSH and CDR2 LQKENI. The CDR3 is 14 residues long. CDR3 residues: CASSDRTDYNEQFF. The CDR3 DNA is TGTGCCAGCTCAGATCGGACGGACTACAATGAGCAGTTCTTC.

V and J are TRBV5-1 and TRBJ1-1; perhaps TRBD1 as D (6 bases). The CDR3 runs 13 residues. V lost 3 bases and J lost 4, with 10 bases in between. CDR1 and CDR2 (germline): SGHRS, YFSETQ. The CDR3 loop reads CASSWSRGTEAFF. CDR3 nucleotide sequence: TGCGCCAGCAGCTGGAGCAGGGGCACTGAAGCTTTCTTT.

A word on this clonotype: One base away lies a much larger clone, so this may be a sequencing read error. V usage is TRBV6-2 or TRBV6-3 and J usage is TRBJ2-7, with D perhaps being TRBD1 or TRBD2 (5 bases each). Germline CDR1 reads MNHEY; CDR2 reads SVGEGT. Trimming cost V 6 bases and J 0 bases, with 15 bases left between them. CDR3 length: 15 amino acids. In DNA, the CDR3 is TGTGCCAGCAGGGGGTCCGGGACGGACTCCTACGAGCAGTACTTC. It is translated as CASRGSGTDSYEQYF.

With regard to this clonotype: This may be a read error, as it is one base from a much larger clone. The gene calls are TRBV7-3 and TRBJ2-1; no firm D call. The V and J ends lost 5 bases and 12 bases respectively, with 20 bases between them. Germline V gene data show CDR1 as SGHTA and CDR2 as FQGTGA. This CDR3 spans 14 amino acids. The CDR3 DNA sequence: TGTGCCAGCAGCCCCCGTGAGGCTTCGGTTGGGCAGTTCTTC. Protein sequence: CASSPREASVGQFF.

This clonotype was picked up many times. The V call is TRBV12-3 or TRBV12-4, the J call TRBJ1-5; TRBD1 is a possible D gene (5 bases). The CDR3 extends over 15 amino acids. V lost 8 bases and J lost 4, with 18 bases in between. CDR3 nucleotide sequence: TGTGCCAGCGGATTCCTAGGGGTCGGGAATCAGCCCCAGCATTTT. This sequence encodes CASGFLGVGNQPQHF.

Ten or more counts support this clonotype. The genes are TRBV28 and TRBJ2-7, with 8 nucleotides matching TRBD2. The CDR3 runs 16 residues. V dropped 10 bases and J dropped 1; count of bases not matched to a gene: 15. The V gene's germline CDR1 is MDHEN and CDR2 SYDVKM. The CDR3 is CATNPPGGTGSYEQYF. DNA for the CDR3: TGTGCCACCAACCCGCCGGGGGGGACTGGGTCCTACGAGCAGTACTTC.